The 15 T cell receptor beta chains below were found in one sample sequenced in a study of T cells in women clearing cervical HPV infection. Assay used: immunoSEQ multiplex PCR; TCRdb lists only in-frame clones, some missing. The sample table sets out tens of thousands of clones. Sequences were obtained from blood buffy coat. Source of these receptors: a woman aged 18-70 years with a cervical HPV16 infection that either progressed to CIN3+ or cleared (not recorded which).

As to this clone: The CDR3 is cut off 3 residues early in the read; its end comes from the germline J gene. The rearrangement links TRBV5-6 to TRBJ2-2, with D maybe TRBD2 (6 bases). CDR1 SGHDT and CDR2 YYEEEE come from the germline V gene. Trimming took off 2 bases at V and 4 bases at J, with 9 bases between the two ends. There are 14 residues in the CDR3. The CDR3 protein is CASSFYGGTGELFF. The CDR3 bases that were read are TGTGCCAGCAGCTTTTACGGGGGCACCGGGGAG.

On this clone: With the read ending 3 residues before the CDR3 end, the germline J gene is used to fill in that end. The chain recombines TRBV19 with TRBJ2-5; 8 nucleotides align to TRBD2. V lost 7 bases, J lost 5 bases, and 9 bases stayed unmatched. CDR3 length equals 14 residues. CDR1 and CDR2 from the germline V gene are LNHDA and SQIVND (reference sequence). The CDR3 bases that were read are TGTGCCAGTATCGGACTAGCCCCCCTCGAGACC. It specifies CASIGLAPLET. The whole CDR3 is CASIGLAPLETQYF.

About this clone itself: The read is 3 residues too short to cover the CDR3 end, so that end is filled in from the germline J gene. This chain links TRBV7-2 with TRBJ1-6; 7 bases align to TRBD1. The J segment lost 11 bases and the V segment lost 5 bases, leaving 12 bases of the junction unmatched. CDR3 size: 15 residues. The germline V gene has CDR1 SGHTA and CDR2 FQGNSA. The part of the CDR3 DNA that was read is TGTGCCAGCAGCCCCGCACGGGGACAGATGCCACCC. Protein product: CASSPARGQMPP. In full, the CDR3 is CASSPARGQMPPLHF. The full variable domain, rest sourced from reference TRBV7-2 and TRBJ1-6, is GAGVSQSPSNKVTEKGKDVELRCDPISGHTALYWYRQSLGQGLEFLIYFQGNSAPDKSGLPSDRFSAERTGGSVSTLTIQRTQQEDSAVYLCASSPARGQMPPLHFGNGTRLTVT.

Remarks on this clone: The read is 3 residues too short to cover the CDR3 end, so that end is filled in from the germline J gene. This chain uses TRBV20-1 with TRBJ2-6; 9 nucleotides line up with TRBD1. From germline, CDR1 is DFQATT and CDR2 SNEGSKA (reference sequence). V trimming: 2 bases; J trimming: 0 bases; junction bases outside the gene matches: 8. The CDR3 covers 18 residues. CDR3 in amino acids: CSARIRDRAASGANVLTF. Incomplete CDR3 DNA: TGCAGTGCTAGAATCCGGGACAGGGCCGCCTCTGGGGCCAACGTC.

About this clone: The CDR3 extends 3 residues past the end of the read, so its final part is completed from the germline J gene. The gene calls are TRBV9 and TRBJ2-4, with a tentative D call TRBD1 (6 bases). The ends were cut back, 3 bases at V and 3 bases at J, with 16 bases in the middle. The CDR3 is 16 amino acids. The germline V gene has CDR1 SGDLS and CDR2 YYNGEE. This CDR3 reads CASSAGTPQVKNIQYF. The covered CDR3 bases are TGTGCCAGCAGCGCCGGGACACCTCAAGTCAAAAACATT.

On this clone: From the germline J gene comes the end of the CDR3, since the read stops 3 residues before it. The chain recombines TRBV10-3 with TRBJ1-4, with a tentative D call TRBD1 (6 bases). This CDR3 comprises 14 residues. Trimming left V 3 bases short and J 8 bases short, with 13 bases between. Germline V CDR1 and CDR2: ENHRY, SYGVKD. The CDR3 region is CAISETGKGEKLFF. Incomplete CDR3 DNA: TGTGCCATCAGTGAAACAGGGAAAGGGGAAAAA.

About this clone itself: The missing CDR3 end, 3 residues past where the read stops, is filled in from the germline J gene. The rearrangement links TRBV10-3 to TRBJ2-6; TRBD1 agrees at 12 bases. The CDR3 runs 22 residues. V was clipped by 2 bases and J by 1 base; unmatched bases: 15. Germline values: CDR1 ENHRY, CDR2 SYGVKD. The CDR3 protein is CAISEQGQGAPHTSSGANVLTF. The CDR3 DNA, read in part, is TGTGCCATCAGTGAGCAGGGACAGGGGGCACCCCATACCTCTTCTGGGGCCAACGTC.

Notes on this clone: The CDR3 extends 3 residues past the end of the read, so its final part is completed from the germline J gene. This chain uses TRBV19 with TRBJ2-1, with 9 nucleotides matching TRBD2. Germline CDR1 and CDR2: LNHDA and SQIVND (reference sequence). This CDR3 is 15 amino acids long. J was trimmed by 9 bases and V by 4 bases; bases with no gene match: 10. The DNA read from the CDR3 is TGTGCCAGTAGTAACCAGCGGGGGGCCGCTCCTGAG. It encodes CASSNQRGAAPE. The whole CDR3 region reads CASSNQRGAAPEQFF.

Of note for this clone: The read gets to within 3 residues of the CDR3 end, and the germline J gene fills in the rest. The rearrangement links TRBV20-1 to TRBJ1-5; D may be TRBD1 (6 bases). This CDR3 comprises 16 residues. The V end was cut by 6 bases, the J end by 6 bases, with 24 bases between. CDR1 DFQATT and CDR2 SNEGSKA come from the germline V gene (reference sequence). This chain's CDR3 is CSALAGVRPGSQPQHF. Incomplete CDR3 DNA: TGCAGTGCGTTGGCAGGGGTCCGCCCGGGAAGTCAGCCC.

With regard to this clone: The CDR3 end is not reached by the read, which stops 3 residues before it; the germline J gene fills it in. This chain connects TRBV7-2 to TRBJ2-7; D ambiguous. CDR1 and CDR2 from the germline V gene are SGHTA and FQGNSA. Trimming removed 1 base from V and 6 bases from J, with 7 bases in between. This CDR3 is 12 amino acids long. The part of the CDR3 DNA that was read is TGTGCCAGCAGCTTAGTCGTCCGCGAG. Translation: CASSLVVRE. The whole CDR3 is CASSLVVREQYF. The full variable domain, completed using reference TRBV7-2 and TRBJ2-7, is GAGVSQSPSNKVTEKGKDVELRCDPISGHTALYWYRQSLGQGLEFLIYFQGNSAPDKSGLPSDRFSAERTGGSVSTLTIQRTQQEDSAVYLCASSLVVREQYFGPGTRLTVT.

In regard to this clone: The CDR3 is cut off 3 residues early in the read; its end comes from the germline J gene. The chain uses TRBV29-1 and TRBJ2-7; 7 bases match TRBD1. Germline-derived CDR1 and CDR2 are SQVTM and ANQGSEA. V shed 8 bases, J shed 1 base, and the junction held 11 bases outside the gene matches. This CDR3 region has 14 residues. CDR3: CSIPGTARSYEQYF. CDR3 DNA (partial): TGCAGCATTCCTGGGACAGCTAGATCCTACGAG.

Notes on this clone: The CDR3 end is not reached by the read, which stops 3 residues before it; the germline J gene fills it in. This rearrangement joins TRBV2 to TRBJ2-2, with D tentatively TRBD1 (6 bases). V dropped 6 bases and J dropped 4 bases, with 12 bases sitting between them. The CDR3 is made up of 14 amino acids. Germline V gives CDR1 SNHLY, CDR2 FYNNEI. CDR3 DNA, as far as it was read: TGTGCCAGCAGGACCGGGACAACCACCGGGGAG. Translating it yields CASRTGTTTGE. The whole CDR3 protein is CASRTGTTTGELFF.

As for this clone: The read stops 3 residues short of the end of the CDR3; the missing end is completed from the germline J gene. The chain links TRBV20-1 to TRBJ2-1, with TRBD2 matching 10 bases. CDR3 length: 14 residues. CDR1 and CDR2 from the germline V gene are DFQATT and SNEGSKA (reference sequence). V lost 6 bases to trimming and J lost 8 bases; unmatched junction nucleotides: 10. Incomplete CDR3 DNA: TGCAGTGCCCATAGCGGGAGGATAGGCTATGAG. Amino acid sequence: CSAHSGRIGYE. The entire CDR3 is CSAHSGRIGYEQFF.

On this clone: Read sequence stops 3 residues before the CDR3 end, and the germline J gene provides the missing end. The V call is TRBV5-1, the J call TRBJ1-5; TRBD1 is a possible D gene (6 bases). Deletions cut 1 base from V and 0 bases from J, with 8 bases between. This CDR3 spans 15 amino acids. Germline V gives CDR1 SGHRS, CDR2 YFSETQ. The CDR3 is CASSLQGSSNQPQHF. CDR3 DNA, as far as it was read: TGCGCCAGCAGCTTGCAGGGGAGTAGCAATCAGCCC.

Note on this clone: The read falls 3 residues short of the CDR3 end, and the missing part is taken from the germline J gene. The chain has TRBV7-3 and TRBJ2-5; 8 nucleotides agree with TRBD1. The CDR3 has 15 amino acids. Unmatched junction bases numbered 10, after V lost 5 bases and J lost 5 bases. Germline CDR1 SGHTA, CDR2 FQGTGA. The CDR3 sequence is CASSLGQGLGETQYF. Incomplete CDR3 DNA: TGTGCCAGCAGCCTAGGACAGGGCTTAGGGGAGACC.